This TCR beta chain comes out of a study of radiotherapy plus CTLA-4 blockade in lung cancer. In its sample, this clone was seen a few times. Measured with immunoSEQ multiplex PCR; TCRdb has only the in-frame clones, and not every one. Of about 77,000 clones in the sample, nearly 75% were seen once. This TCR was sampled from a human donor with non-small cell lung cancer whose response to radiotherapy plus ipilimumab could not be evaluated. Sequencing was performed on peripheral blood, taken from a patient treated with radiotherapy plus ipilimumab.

The CDR3 loop reads CASSLRQGSEKLFF. The CDR3 DNA sequence: TGTGCCAGCAGCTTAAGACAGGGAAGTGAAAAACTGTTTTTT. The chain combines TRBV7-9 with TRBJ1-4; 7 positions match TRBD1. V dropped 2 bases and J dropped 7; count of bases not matched to a gene: 4. The CDR3 covers 14 residues. Looked up from germline, CDR1 is SEHNR and CDR2 is FQNEAQ (reference sequence). The full variable domain, rest sourced from reference TRBV7-9 and TRBJ1-4, is DTGVSQNPRHKITKRGQNVTFRCDPISEHNRLYWYRQTLGQGPEFLTYFQNEAQLEKSRLLSDRFSAERPKGSFSTLEIQRTEQGDSAMYLCASSLRQGSEKLFFGSGTQLSVL.